This T cell receptor (beta chain) was identified in a study of blood T cells in healthy people across ages. Study conclusions and caveats: Roughly linear declines in TCR beta diversity per million T cells occurred with age. Whereas aged donors had fewer naive CD4+ cells, long-lived donors had more of them and higher diversity. Any conclusive comparison of naive versus antigen-experienced cells was prevented by using unsorted PBMCs.

The CDR3 is 15 residues long. Trimming at V came to 5 bases and at J to 7 bases, leaving 16 bases not matched to a gene. Germline assignment: CDR1 DFQATT and CDR2 SNEGSKA (reference sequence). With a J-beta primer mix and a sample-barcoded 5' primer, a second PCR ran about 7 to 11 cycles. MiXCR, run by TCRdb on the 5' RACE reads, gives a single entry per CDR3 protein. The repertoire holds around 870,000 distinct CDR3 sequences, with 29% as singletons. Concerning this clonotype: The antigen is undetermined. A much more abundant neighbour one base away suggests this may be a read error.

Peripheral blood from each donor was collected in a volume of approximately 9.5 milliliters. The TCR was taken from a woman of 80 years or more in good health. The chain joins TRBV20-1 to TRBJ1-2, with 7 bases that match TRBD1. The sequenced sample was blood. CDR3 residues: CSASLGGGRGSGYTF. CDR3 DNA sequence: TGCAGTGCTTCTCTCGGAGGGGGCAGGGGTAGTGGCTACACCTTC.